This T cell receptor beta chain was identified during a study of cytotoxic CD8 clonotypes in ibrutinib-treated CLL. The protocol was immunoSEQ multiplex PCR, while the TCRdb copy is restricted to in-frame clones and leaves out a portion. The sample holds around 92,000 clones, 70% to 80% seen once. The V gene lost 5 bases and the J gene lost 1 base, with 15 bases spanning the gap. The CDR3 runs to 16 residues. Germline lookup yields CDR1 LNHNV and CDR2 YYDKDF (reference sequence). The gene calls are TRBV15 and TRBJ2-1; TRBD1 is a possible D gene (5 bases). The sample was PBMCs, taken after 24 months of ibrutinib treatment. This receptor was obtained from a human donor with chronic lymphocytic leukemia. The CDR3 DNA sequence: TGTGCCACCAGCTCCCCAAGGGGCCCTTCCTACAATGAGCAGTTCTTC. The encoded protein is CATSSPRGPSYNEQFF.